This T cell receptor (beta chain) was sequenced in a study of cytomegalovirus exposure and HLA in healthy donors. Findings of the study overall: The number of N-insertions in an Asian-associated ancestry cluster was reportedly below the approximately 680-donor mean in a later analysis.

Each donor was nominally healthy when sampled (though unrecorded immune exposures were likely). The PCR had 60 Vbeta and 13 Jbeta primers. Assay used: immunoSEQ multiplex PCR; TCRdb lists only in-frame clones, some missing. Its clone listing holds 20,000 or so clones. Note on this clone: Antigen: not known.

CDR3 length equals 13 residues. Germline V gives CDR1 SGHKS, CDR2 YYEKEE (reference sequence). Trimming at V came to 2 bases and at J to 7 bases, leaving 4 bases not matched to a gene. The genes are TRBV5-5 and TRBJ1-2, with 8 nucleotides matching TRBD1. The sequenced sample was PBMCs. The TCR originated in a man aged 55-75 years in good health and CMV-seropositive. The DNA of the CDR3 is TGTGCCAGCAGCTTAGGACAGGGCTCTGGCTACACCTTC. Amino acid sequence: CASSLGQGSGYTF. Looking up the rest from reference TRBV5-5 and TRBJ1-2 gives the full variable domain: DAGVTQSPTHLIKTRGQQVTLRCSPISGHKSVSWYQQVLGQGPQFIFQYYEKEERGRGNFPDRFSARQFPNYSSELNVNALLLGDSALYLCASSLGQGSGYTFGSGTRLTVV.